The clone carrying this TCR beta chain appeared a few times. Here immunoSEQ multiplex PCR was the method, and the copy in TCRdb shows in-frame clones only, minus some. The sample lists around 67,000 clones; roughly 90% were seen once. This entry belongs to a study of technical replicates of blood from several donors. V shed 0 bases and J shed 5 bases, with 9 bases lying between them. Germline CDR1 is SGHDT and CDR2 is YYEEEE. The CDR3 has 13 residues. Sequencing was performed on T cells isolated from PBMCs. This sequence was found in a human donor in good health. The chain employs TRBV5-6 and TRBJ2-7, with D possibly being TRBD2 (6 bases). The CDR3 protein is CASSLAGVHEQYF. CDR3 nucleotides: TGTGCCAGCAGCTTGGCGGGAGTACACGAGCAGTACTTC.